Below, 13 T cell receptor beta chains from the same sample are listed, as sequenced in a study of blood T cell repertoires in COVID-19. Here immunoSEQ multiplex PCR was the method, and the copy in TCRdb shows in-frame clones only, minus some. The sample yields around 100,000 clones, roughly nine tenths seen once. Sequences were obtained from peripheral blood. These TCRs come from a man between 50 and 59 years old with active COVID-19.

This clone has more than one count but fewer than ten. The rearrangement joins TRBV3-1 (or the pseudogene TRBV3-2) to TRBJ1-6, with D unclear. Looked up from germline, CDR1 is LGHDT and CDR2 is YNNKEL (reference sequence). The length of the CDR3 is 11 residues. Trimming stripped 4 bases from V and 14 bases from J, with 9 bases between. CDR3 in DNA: TGTGCCAGCAGCCGCGGGAGTTCCCTCCACTTT. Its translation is CASSRGSSLHF.

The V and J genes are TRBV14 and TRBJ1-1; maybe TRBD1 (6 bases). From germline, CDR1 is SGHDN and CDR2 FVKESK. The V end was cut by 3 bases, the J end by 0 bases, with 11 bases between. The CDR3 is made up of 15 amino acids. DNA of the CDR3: TGTGCCAGCAGCCAGCCCGGGACATTGAACACTGAAGCTTTCTTT. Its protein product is CASSQPGTLNTEAFF.

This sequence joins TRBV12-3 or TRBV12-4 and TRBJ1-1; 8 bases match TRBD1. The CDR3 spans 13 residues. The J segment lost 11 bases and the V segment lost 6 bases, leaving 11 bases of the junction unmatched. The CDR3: CASSRRGTGNAFF. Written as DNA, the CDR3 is TGTGCCAGCAGCCGAAGGGGGACAGGTAATGCTTTCTTT.

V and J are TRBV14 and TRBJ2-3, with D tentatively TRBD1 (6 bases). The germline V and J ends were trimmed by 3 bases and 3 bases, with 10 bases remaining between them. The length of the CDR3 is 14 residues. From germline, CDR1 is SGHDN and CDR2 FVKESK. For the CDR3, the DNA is TGTGCCAGCAGCCATTTCCAGGGGACAGATACGCAGTATTTT. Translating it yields CASSHFQGTDTQYF. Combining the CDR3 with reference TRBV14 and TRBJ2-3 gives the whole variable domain EAGVTQFPSHSVIEKGQTVTLRCDPISGHDNLYWYRRVMGKEIKFLLHFVKESKQDESGMPNNRFLAERTGGTYSTLKVQPAELEDSGVYFCASSHFQGTDTQYFGPGTRLTVL.

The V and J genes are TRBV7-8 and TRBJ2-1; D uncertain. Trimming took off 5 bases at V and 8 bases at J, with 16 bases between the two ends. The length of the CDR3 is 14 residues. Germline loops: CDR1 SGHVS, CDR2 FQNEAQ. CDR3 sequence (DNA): TGTGCCAGCAGCCCCACCCCCGAGCGTGATGAGCAGTTCTTC. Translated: CASSPTPERDEQFF.

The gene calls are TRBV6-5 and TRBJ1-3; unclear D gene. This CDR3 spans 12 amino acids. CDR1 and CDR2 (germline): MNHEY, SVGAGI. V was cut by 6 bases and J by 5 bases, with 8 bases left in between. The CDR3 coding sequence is TGTGCCAGCAGCAATTCAAGAAACACCATATATTTT. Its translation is CASSNSRNTIYF.

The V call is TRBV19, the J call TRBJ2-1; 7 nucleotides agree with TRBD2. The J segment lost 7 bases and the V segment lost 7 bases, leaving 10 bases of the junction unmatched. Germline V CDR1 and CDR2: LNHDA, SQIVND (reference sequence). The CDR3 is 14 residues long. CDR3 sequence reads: CASTAPTSTNEQFF. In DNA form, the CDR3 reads TGTGCCAGTACGGCCCCGACTAGCACAAATGAGCAGTTCTTC.

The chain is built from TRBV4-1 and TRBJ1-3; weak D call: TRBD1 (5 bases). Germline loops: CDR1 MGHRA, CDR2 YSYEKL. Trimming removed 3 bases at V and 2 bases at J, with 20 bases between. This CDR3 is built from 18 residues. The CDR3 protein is CASSQGILRQSPGNTIYF. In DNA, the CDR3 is TGCGCCAGCAGCCAGGGGATTCTTCGACAGTCCCCTGGAAACACCATATATTTT.

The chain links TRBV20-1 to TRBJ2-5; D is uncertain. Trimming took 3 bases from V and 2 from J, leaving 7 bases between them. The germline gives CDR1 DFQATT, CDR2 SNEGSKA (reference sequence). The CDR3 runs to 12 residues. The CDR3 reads CSASGLQETQYF. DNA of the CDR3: TGCAGTGCTAGTGGGCTTCAAGAGACCCAGTACTTC.

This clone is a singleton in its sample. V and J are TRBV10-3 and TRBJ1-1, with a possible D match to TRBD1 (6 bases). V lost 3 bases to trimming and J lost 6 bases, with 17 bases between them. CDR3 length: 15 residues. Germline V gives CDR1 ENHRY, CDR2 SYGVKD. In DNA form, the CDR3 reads TGTGCCATCAGTGAACAGACAGGCCTCTCGTCTGAAGCTTTCTTT. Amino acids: CAISEQTGLSSEAFF.

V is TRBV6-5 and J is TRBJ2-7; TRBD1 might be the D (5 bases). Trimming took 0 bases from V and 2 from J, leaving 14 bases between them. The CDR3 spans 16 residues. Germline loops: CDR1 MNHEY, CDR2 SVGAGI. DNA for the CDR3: TGTGCCAGCAGTTACTCCAAACAGGCCGAGCCCTACGAGCAGTACTTC. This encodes CASSYSKQAEPYEQYF.

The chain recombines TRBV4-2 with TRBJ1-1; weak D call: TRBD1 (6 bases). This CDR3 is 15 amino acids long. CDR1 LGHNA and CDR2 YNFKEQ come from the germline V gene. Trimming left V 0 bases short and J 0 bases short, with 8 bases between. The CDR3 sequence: CASSQETGMNTEAFF. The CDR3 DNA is TGTGCCAGCAGCCAAGAGACAGGCATGAACACTGAAGCTTTCTTT.

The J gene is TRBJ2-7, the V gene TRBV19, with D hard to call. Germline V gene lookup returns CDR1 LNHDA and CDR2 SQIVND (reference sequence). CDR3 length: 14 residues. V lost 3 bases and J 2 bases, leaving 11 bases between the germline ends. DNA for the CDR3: TGTGCCAGTAGTATCTCAGGATGGGCCTACGAGCAGTACTTC. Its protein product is CASSISGWAYEQYF.